This TCR beta chain originates from a study of T cells in localized non-small cell lung cancer (dated by TCRdb to about 2020). A note on the overall study: The study analyzed T cell repertoires of a few hundred early-stage NSCLC patients, comparing tumors and uninvolved tumor-adjacent lungs. The cohort was made up of 200 to 250 treatment-naive NSCLC patients whose localized lung tumors had been resected. Of the NSCLC patients, roughly 130 were male and approximately 99 were female, and the mean age was approximately 64 years.

The immunoSEQ Assay was used to sequence TCR beta CDR3 regions from DNA. The authors processed their data as follows. T cell density was computed as TCR beta template counts normalized to usable DNA estimated by amplifying housekeeping genes. The preseqR package was used to estimate richness by extrapolating to 400,000 templates for PBMC samples and to 120,000 templates for tissue samples. Clonality was defined by subtracting Pielou's evenness from one. Tissue-enriched TCRs were identified by differential abundance testing using productive amino-acid clonotypes, minimum total count 5 and alpha 0.1. The Jaccard Index and the Morisita Overlap Index were used to quantify repertoire overlap between compartments. GLIPH grouped TCR beta CDR3s together with public tetramer-defined viral CDR3s, and a viral motif had to include at least three viral sequences and also show V-gene enrichment. As stored in TCRdb, this immuneACCESS dataset retains in-frame rearrangements with V and J assigned. A fraction of the clones does not appear; measured against another copy, unresolved V genes explain less than half of the discrepancy, and the remainder lacks a known reason. The DNA was the basis for D and trimming; V, J and clone size are from that table. This sample gives tens of thousands of clones in total; 65% to 90% of them show up just once. The ten most abundant clones make up 4% to 4.5% of the sample.

At diagnosis, tumor, uninvolved tumor-adjacent lung and peripheral blood were collected and then preserved as a mix of FFPE and fresh-frozen material. For TCR repertoire profiling, blood samples were analyzed in the form of peripheral blood mononuclear cells. CDR3 length: 15 amino acids, cysteine to phenylalanine. Only the CDR3 DNA is retained, 45 bases long and in frame from the first base. V ends up 0 bases short and J 10 bases short, with an unmatched junction base count of 8. CDR1 and CDR2, per the germline V gene, are LGHNA and YNFKEQ. On this clone: Its antigen is currently not known. No clone much larger than this one lies a single base away; base qualities are absent.

The paper as a whole reports these results and caveats: Because of the exploratory design, TCR variables were selected using unadjusted p-values without false-discovery rate correction. A median of 57 of the top 100 tumor clones were detected in paired uninvolved adjacent lung, and 25 to 35 of these tumor clones were also found among the top 100 clones of the paired uninvolved adjacent lung. Longer overall survival was associated with higher blood T cell density, whereas shorter survival was associated with higher adjacent-lung clonality. Because multi-region tumor sequencing was not performed, intratumor heterogeneity could not be ruled out. The highest T cell clonality was observed in uninvolved tumor-adjacent lung, where clonality exceeded that of tumor, suggesting that antigenic responses were more focused in uninvolved tumor-adjacent lung.

This receptor was identified in a male donor aged 60 or older with stage III lung adenocarcinoma. The sequencing here drew on peripheral blood, taken before any cancer treatment. The rearrangement combines TRBV4-2 with TRBJ2-1, with 8 bases matching TRBD2. The CDR3 reads as follows: CASSQEGAGGGEQFF. The base sequence is TGTGCCAGCAGCCAAGAGGGGGCGGGGGGAGGCGAGCAGTTCTTC.